This TCR beta chain was documented in a study of patients and donors after allogeneic stem cell transplantation. TCRdb passed the RT-PCR reads through MiXCR, listing each CDR3 protein once. This table has about 960,000 distinct CDR3 sequences, about 20% appearing once. The receptor was isolated from a human donor who was either an allogeneic HSCT recipient or a stem cell or donor lymphocyte infusion donor (not recorded which). It is not recorded whose cells these are; they may come from a transplant donor. Sequenced sample: blood, either unsorted or a sorted T cell fraction (not recorded which).

CDR3 DNA sequence: TGTGCCAGCAGCCCGACCGACGCTGGACTAGCGACAGATACGCAGTATTTT. It translates to CASSPTDAGLATDTQYF. The chain recombines TRBV7-9 with TRBJ2-3; 9 bases align to TRBD2. Germline V CDR1 and CDR2: SEHNR, FQNEAQ (reference sequence). The CDR3 loop spans 17 amino acids. The trim removed 5 bases at V and 3 bases at J, leaving 12 bases unmatched.